This T cell receptor beta chain was found in a study of blood T cell repertoires in COVID-19. At the level of the study: The cDNA or gDNA used as material had been derived from T cells, B-cell-depleted T cells, or PBMCs.

As handled by the study authors: How many nucleated cells were present was estimated from reference gene primer amplification. The data were produced by immunoSEQ multiplex PCR, yet TCRdb's version contains in-frame clones alone and is incomplete. V and J calls plus clone size are reproduced from that table; the DNA served to infer D and trimming. The sample contains a few hundred thousand clones, more than 75% of which appear only once. Per the germline V gene, CDR1 is SQVTM and CDR2 is ANQGSEA. V lost 7 bases, J lost 0 bases, and 9 bases lay in between. The CDR3 is 13 residues long. Participants, about 18 to 90 years old, spanned about 26 US areas. Clinical history as reported by participants underpinned cohort assignment.

The sample taken for sequencing was PBMCs or T cells enriched from blood (not recorded which). The chain employs TRBV29-1 and TRBJ2-2; no firm D call. The receptor's source is a man aged 25-45 years who had recovered from COVID-19. CDR3 nucleotides: TGCAGCGCTGACCGTCCGAACACCGGGGAGCTGTTTTTT. It yields the protein CSADRPNTGELFF.